One TCR beta chain is described in this entry. Its antigen is unknown. This sample stems from a study of identical twins. The CDR3 is 14 residues long. Trimming pared 0 bases from V and 7 bases from J, leaving 10 bases between. Addition of a universal primer site occurred through template switching, and cDNA carried unique molecular identifiers. From the 5' RACE reads, TCRdb called clonotypes with MiXCR, one entry per CDR3 protein. The profile shows hundreds of thousands of distinct CDR3 sequences, less than 9% of them singletons. Regarding the study as a whole: Findings came from cross-sectional statistics, without long-term follow-up of donors. There were fewer insertions in abundant cord blood beta clonotypes, but memory repertoires showed no such pattern.

These same data were also listed under a study on yellow fever vaccine responses in identical twins.

The V and J genes are TRBV12-3 or TRBV12-4 and TRBJ2-1; D possibly corresponds to TRBD1 (6 bases). Sequenced input: PBMCs. The clonotype was recovered from a woman under 30 in good health. CDR3 bases: TGTGCCAGCAGTTTAGCCGGGACACGAAATGAGCAGTTCTTC. Translating gives CASSLAGTRNEQFF.